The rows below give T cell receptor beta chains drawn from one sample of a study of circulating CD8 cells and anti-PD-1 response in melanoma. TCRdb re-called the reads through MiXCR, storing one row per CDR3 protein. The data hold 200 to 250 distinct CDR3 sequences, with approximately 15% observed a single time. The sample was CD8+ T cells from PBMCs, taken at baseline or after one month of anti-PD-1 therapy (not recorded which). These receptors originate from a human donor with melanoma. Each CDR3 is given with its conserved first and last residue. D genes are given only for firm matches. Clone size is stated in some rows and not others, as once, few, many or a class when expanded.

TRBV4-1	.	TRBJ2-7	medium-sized	CASRLGAAYEQYF	TGCGCCAGCCGCCTTGGGGCTGCCTACGAGCAGTACTTC
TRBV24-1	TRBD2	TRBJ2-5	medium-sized	CATSEIPTSGMETQYF	TGTGCCACCAGTGAAATCCCCACTAGCGGGATGGAGACCCAGTACTTC
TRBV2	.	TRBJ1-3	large	CASSEGLNSGNTIYF	TGTGCCAGCAGTGAAGGACTGAACTCTGGAAACACCATATATTTT
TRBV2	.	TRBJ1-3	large	CASSDPGNTDTIYF	TGTGCCAGCAGTGATCCGGGTAACACGGACACCATATATTTT
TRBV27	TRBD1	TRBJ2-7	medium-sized	CASSTSGGQVTYEQYF	TGTGCCAGCAGCACGTCAGGGGGACAGGTCACCTACGAGCAGTACTTC
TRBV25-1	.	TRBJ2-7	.	CASSAYEQYF	TGTGCCAGCAGTGCCTACGAGCAGTACTTC
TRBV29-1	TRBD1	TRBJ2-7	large	CSVEPGQGEYEQYF	TGCAGCGTTGAACCGGGACAGGGGGAGTACGAGCAGTACTTC
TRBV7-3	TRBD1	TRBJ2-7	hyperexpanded	CASIGEPGQGGYEQYF	TGTGCCAGCATCGGCGAACCGGGACAGGGAGGCTACGAGCAGTACTTC
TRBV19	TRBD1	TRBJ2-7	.	CASSIDRDSDTYEQYF	TGTGCCAGTAGTATAGATCGGGACAGCGATACCTACGAGCAGTACTTC
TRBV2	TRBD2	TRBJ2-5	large	CASRPGTSGRMETQYF	TGTGCCAGCAGACCTGGGACTAGCGGGAGAATGGAGACCCAGTACTTC
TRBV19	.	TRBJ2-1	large	CASSIAGGLDEQFF	TGTGCCAGTAGTATAGCAGGGGGACTCGATGAGCAGTTCTTC
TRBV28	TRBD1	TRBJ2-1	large	CASSFLTGGGSYNEQFF	TGTGCCAGCAGTTTTTTGACAGGGGGAGGCTCCTACAATGAGCAGTTCTTC
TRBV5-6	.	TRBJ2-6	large	CASSLDYSGANVLTF	TGTGCCAGCAGCTTGGACTACTCTGGGGCCAACGTCCTGACTTTC
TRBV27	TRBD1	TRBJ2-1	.	CASSPGNRGYYNEQFF	TGTGCCAGCAGTCCGGGGAACAGGGGGTACTACAATGAGCAGTTCTTC
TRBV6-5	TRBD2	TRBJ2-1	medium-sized	CASSYTSGSSYNEQFF	TGTGCCAGCAGTTACACGAGCGGGAGCTCCTACAATGAGCAGTTCTTC
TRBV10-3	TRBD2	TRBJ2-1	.	CAISGLAGGNEQFF	TGTGCCATCAGTGGACTAGCGGGAGGGAATGAGCAGTTCTTC
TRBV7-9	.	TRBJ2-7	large	CASSLEGASRPYEQYF	TGTGCCAGCAGCTTAGAAGGGGCTAGCAGACCCTACGAGCAGTACTTC
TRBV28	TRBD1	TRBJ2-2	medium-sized	CASRRKGQVWTGELFF	TGTGCCAGCAGACGTAAAGGACAGGTTTGGACCGGGGAGCTGTTTTTT
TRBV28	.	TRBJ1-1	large	CATSRTVHFQNTEAFF	TGTGCCACCTCCCGGACAGTCCACTTCCAGAACACTGAAGCTTTCTTT
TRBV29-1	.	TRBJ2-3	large	CSVVGRVADTQYF	TGCAGTGTTGTCGGCAGGGTAGCAGATACGCAGTATTTT
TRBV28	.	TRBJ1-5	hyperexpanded	CASSLVTATNQPQHF	TGTGCCAGCAGTTTAGTGACAGCGACCAATCAGCCCCAGCATTTT
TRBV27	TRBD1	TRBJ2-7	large	CASSLDGQGASYEQYF	TGTGCCAGCAGTTTAGATGGACAGGGCGCCTCCTACGAGCAGTACTTC
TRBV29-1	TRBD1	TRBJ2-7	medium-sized	CSVEDKGQGAWEQYF	TGCAGCGTTGAAGATAAAGGACAGGGGGCGTGGGAGCAGTACTTC
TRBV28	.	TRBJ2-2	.	CASSFRGTGELFF	TGTGCCAGCAGTTTCCGGGGGACCGGGGAGCTGTTTTTT
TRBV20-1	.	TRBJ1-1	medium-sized	CSGTPGGRYTEAFF	TGCAGTGGCACGCCCGGGGGAAGGTACACTGAAGCTTTCTTT
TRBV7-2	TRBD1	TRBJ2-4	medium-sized	CASTIRTGGSESF	TGTGCCAGCACCATTAGGACAGGGGGCTCTGAGTCCTTC
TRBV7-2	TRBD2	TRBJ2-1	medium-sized	CASSALGLSYNEQFF	TGTGCCAGCAGCGCCCTGGGACTATCCTACAATGAGCAGTTCTTC
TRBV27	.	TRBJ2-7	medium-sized	CASSPTSEAEQYF	TGTGCCAGCAGTCCGACGTCAGAGGCGGAGCAGTACTTC
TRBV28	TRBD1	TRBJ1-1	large	CASRTGVAEGEAFF	TGTGCCAGCAGGACAGGGGTTGCGGAAGGTGAAGCTTTCTTT
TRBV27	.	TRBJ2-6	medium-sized	CASSLSGANVLTF	TGTGCCAGCAGTTTGAGCGGGGCCAACGTCCTGACTTTC
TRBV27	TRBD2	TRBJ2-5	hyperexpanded	CASSEGLAGLQETQYF	TGTGCCAGCAGTGAGGGACTAGCGGGCTTACAAGAGACCCAGTACTTC
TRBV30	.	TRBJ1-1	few	CAWRVLEAFF	TGTGCCTGGCGGGTCCTTGAAGCTTTCTTT
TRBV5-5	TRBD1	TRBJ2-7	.	CASSLEGQGHGRYF	TGTGCCAGCAGCTTGGAAGGACAGGGCCACGGGCGGTACTTC
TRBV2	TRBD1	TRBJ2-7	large	CASSLSTGAQSSYEQYF	TGTGCCAGCAGTCTAAGTACAGGGGCCCAATCCTCCTACGAGCAGTACTTC
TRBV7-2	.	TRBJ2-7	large	CASSLPRGRAAYEQYF	TGTGCCAGCAGCTTACCGAGAGGCAGGGCTGCCTACGAGCAGTACTTC
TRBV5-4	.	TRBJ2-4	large	CASSSRDYLAKNIQYF	TGTGCCAGCAGCTCCCGGGATTACCTAGCCAAAAACATTCAGTACTTC
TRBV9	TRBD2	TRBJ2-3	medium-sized	CASSVLAGPTDTQYF	TGTGCCAGCAGCGTACTAGCGGGGCCTACAGATACGCAGTATTTT
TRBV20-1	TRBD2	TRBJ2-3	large	CSARPPGLAGGTTSTDTQYF	TGCAGTGCTAGACCCCCTGGACTAGCGGGAGGTACCACTAGCACAGATACGCAGTATTTT
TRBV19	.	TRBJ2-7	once	CASSEGGGYEQYF	TGTGCCAGTAGTGAGGGGGGAGGCTACGAGCAGTACTTC
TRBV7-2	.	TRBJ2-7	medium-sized	CASSLNYEQYF	TGTGCCAGCAGCTTAAATTACGAGCAGTACTTC